This T cell receptor (beta chain) was captured by sequencing in a study of cytomegalovirus exposure and HLA in healthy donors. 13 Jbeta primers and 60 Vbeta primers were used for the PCR. Here immunoSEQ multiplex PCR was the method, and the copy in TCRdb shows in-frame clones only, minus some. The data show about 99,000 clones, with roughly 79% seen just once and approximately 4% held by the top ten. Overall study results and limits: Over 150 TCR beta chains were listed as cytomegalovirus-associated.

Note on this clone: What it binds is not known. Other nucleotide sequences from this sample produce the same CDR3.

V lost 3 bases to trimming and J lost 7 bases; unmatched junction nucleotides: 9. CDR3 length: 16 residues. Germline V gene lookup returns CDR1 MNHNS and CDR2 SASEGT. Every donor was a healthy person donating bone marrow. The chain joins TRBV6-1 to TRBJ2-4; 10 bases match TRBD1. Sequenced: PBMCs. The TCR originated in a man aged 50-59 years in good health and CMV-seropositive. CDR3 amino acids: CASSDRDRGSWNIQYF. Written as DNA, the CDR3 is TGTGCCAGCAGTGACCGGGACAGGGGCTCGTGGAACATTCAGTACTTC.